This T cell receptor (beta chain) is drawn from a study of radiation and T cells in renal cell carcinoma. Sequenced by immunoSEQ multiplex PCR; TCRdb stores in-frame clones only, minus some. The repertoire holds about 140,000 clones, approximately 87% seen once, with 20% to 25% in the top ten. The ends lost 10 bases at V and 5 bases at J; junction bases unmatched: 4. CDR3 length: 13 amino acids. From germline, CDR1 is MNHEY and CDR2 SVGAGI. Time point described: baseline pretreatment blood. Treatment meaning: 15 Gy SBRT to primary tumor, nephrectomy 4 weeks later. Radiation-treated patients gave blood at baseline, week 2 and week 4.

The clonotype comes from a woman in her forties or fifties with renal cell carcinoma. Sequenced material: blood, taken from a patient whose treatment included radiotherapy and nephrectomy. The chain joins TRBV6-5 to TRBJ2-1; 11 bases are shared with TRBD2. The CDR3 protein is CATSGGLNNEQFF. Written as DNA, the CDR3 is TGTGCCACTAGCGGGGGGCTAAACAATGAGCAGTTCTTC.